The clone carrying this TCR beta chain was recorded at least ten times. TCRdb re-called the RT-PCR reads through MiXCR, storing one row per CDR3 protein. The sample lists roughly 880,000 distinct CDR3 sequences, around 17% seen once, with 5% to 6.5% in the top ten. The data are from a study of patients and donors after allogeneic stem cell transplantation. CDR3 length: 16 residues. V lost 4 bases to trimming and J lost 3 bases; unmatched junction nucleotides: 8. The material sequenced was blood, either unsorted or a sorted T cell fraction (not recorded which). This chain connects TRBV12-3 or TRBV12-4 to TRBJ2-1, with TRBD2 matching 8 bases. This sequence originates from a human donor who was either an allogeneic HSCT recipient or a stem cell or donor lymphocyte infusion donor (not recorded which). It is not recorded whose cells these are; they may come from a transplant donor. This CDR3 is CASSWDSGTLYNEQFF. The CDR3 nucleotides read TGTGCCAGCAGTTGGGATAGCGGGACCCTCTACAATGAGCAGTTCTTC.